A selection of T cell receptor beta chains follows, all from one sample in a study of siplizumab effects on memory and regulatory T cells. Measured with immunoSEQ multiplex PCR; TCRdb has only the in-frame clones, and not every one. This repertoire shows about 100,000 clones, about 94% found once; its top ten account for 1% to 1.5%. The sequencing input was non-Treg CD4+ T cells sorted from blood. All receptors derive from a human donor in good health. Both conserved end residues are part of each CDR3. The D gene is left open where the match is weak. Size tells how often a clone was seen (once, few, many) or the class of an expanded clone, and some rows leave it out.

>TRBV30|TRBJ1-6|.|.
CAWRRTVDSNSPLHF
TGTGCCTGGAGAAGGACAGTAGATAGTAATTCACCCCTCCACTTT
>TRBV11-3|TRBJ2-2|.|.
CASSQRYDRLISGELFF
TGTGCCAGCAGCCAACGATACGACAGGTTGATATCCGGGGAGCTGTTTTTT
>TRBV11-2|TRBJ2-1|.|.
CASSLVDEGYNEQFF
TGTGCCAGCAGCTTAGTGGATGAGGGCTACAATGAGCAGTTCTTC
>TRBV18|TRBJ2-7|once|.
CASSPPLGLRYEQYF
TGTGCCAGCTCACCCCCCTTAGGATTGCGGTACGAGCAGTACTTC
>TRBV5-1|TRBJ2-1|.|.
CASSSEGHPQFF
TGCGCCAGCAGCTCCGAGGGACATCCGCAGTTCTTC
>TRBV19|TRBJ2-5|.|.
CASSIGQTETQYF
TGTGCCAGTAGTATTGGGCAGACAGAGACCCAGTACTTC
>TRBV7-9|TRBJ2-7|.|.
CASSSNLLSGSSYEQYF
TGTGCCAGCAGCTCGAACTTACTAAGTGGCAGCTCCTACGAGCAGTACTTC
>TRBV5-1|TRBJ2-3|.|.
CASSPGVQADFTDTQYF
TGCGCCAGCAGCCCCGGGGTTCAAGCGGACTTCACAGATACGCAGTATTTT
>TRBV10-3|TRBJ2-1|.|TRBD2
CAISETGTSGHNNEQFF
TGTGCCATCAGTGAAACCGGGACTAGCGGGCATAACAATGAGCAGTTCTTC
>TRBV23-1|TRBJ2-7|.|TRBD1
CASSQSDQGANREQYF
TGCGCCAGCAGTCAATCCGATCAGGGGGCGAATCGCGAGCAGTACTTC
>TRBV29-1|TRBJ2-5|.|TRBD1
CSVLRDRAQETQYF
TGCAGCGTCCTTAGAGACAGGGCCCAAGAGACCCAGTACTTC
>TRBV7-6|TRBJ2-1|once|.
CASSLVGADEQFF
TGTGCCAGCAGCTTAGTAGGGGCGGATGAGCAGTTCTTC
>TRBV12-5|TRBJ2-3|.|.
CASGLGGNTDTQYF
TGTGCTAGTGGTTTAGGGGGAAACACAGATACGCAGTATTTT
>TRBV6-1|TRBJ1-3|once|.
CASRNLWTAGNTIYF
TGTGCCAGTAGGAATTTGTGGACAGCTGGAAACACCATATATTTT
>TRBV19|TRBJ2-1|.|TRBD1
CASSGRIRDRAYNEQFF
TGTGCCAGTAGTGGACGAATCCGGGACAGGGCCTACAATGAGCAGTTCTTC
>TRBV21-1|TRBJ2-2|.|.
CASSHPGLGTGELFF
TGTGCCAGCAGCCACCCAGGACTAGGGACCGGGGAGCTGTTTTTT